This is a list of T cell receptor beta chains from one sample in a study of PD-1 blockade in classical Hodgkin lymphoma. Sequenced by immunoSEQ multiplex PCR; TCRdb stores in-frame clones only, minus some. The sample records 20,000 to 30,000 clones, approximately 81% being singletons. The source was peripheral blood mononuclear cells (PBMCs), collected before the second cycle of nivolumab. The receptors derive from a human donor with classical Hodgkin lymphoma. CDR3s include the opening cysteine and the closing phenylalanine or tryptophan. The D gene is left open where the match is weak. Clone sizes are given selectively: once, few, many, or a class where the clone is expanded.

>TRBJ1-2|TRBD1|TRBV28|-
TGTGCCAGCAGTACCGGGACAGCTAACTATGGCTACACCTTC
CASSTGTANYGYTF
>TRBJ2-1|-|TRBV2|-
TGTGCCAGCAGTGAAGTACTAAACAATGAGCAGTTCTTC
CASSEVLNNEQFF
>TRBJ1-1|-|TRBV15|-
TGTGCCACCAGCAGAGTAGGGAAAGGGCTTGAAGCTTTCTTT
CATSRVGKGLEAFF
>TRBJ1-2|-|TRBV7-2|-
TGTGCCAGCAGCTTAGTAGGGGGGGTTTCTCGAGGCTACACCTTC
CASSLVGGVSRGYTF
>TRBJ2-5|TRBD1|TRBV7-9|-
TGTGCCAAGGCCAGGGGGCAGGGGACCCAGTACTTC
CAKARGQGTQYF
>TRBJ1-1|-|TRBV4-1|-
TGCGCCAGCAGCCACCGATCCACTCGGAACACTGAAGCTTTCTTT
CASSHRSTRNTEAFF
>TRBJ1-6|TRBD1|TRBV7-2|-
TGTGCCAGCAGCCCGAGACAGGGGGCAGGATCACCCCTCCACTTT
CASSPRQGAGSPLHF
>TRBJ2-2|-|TRBV30|-
TGTGCCTGGACCAGCCAGGGTTACGGGGAGCTGTTTTTT
CAWTSQGYGELFF
>TRBJ2-2|-|TRBV5-6|-
TGTGCCAGCAGCCCTTTGCCGGGAAGTGACACCGGGGAGCTGTTTTTT
CASSPLPGSDTGELFF
>TRBJ2-7|-|TRBV30|-
TGTGCCTGGAGTGTAGAGGACGAGCAGTACTTC
CAWSVEDEQYF
>TRBJ2-1|-|TRBV30|-
TGTGCCTGGAAGCCAGGGCGCAATGAGCAGTTCTTC
CAWKPGRNEQFF
>TRBJ2-7|TRBD2|TRBV6-1|-
TGTGCCAGCAGTGACCCTAGCGGGGGGGCCGGAGCCTACGAGCAGTACTTC
CASSDPSGGAGAYEQYF
>TRBJ2-7|-|TRBV6-6|-
TGTGCCAGCAGTCTCGGAACAGGTGAAAACGAGCAGTACTTC
CASSLGTGENEQYF
>TRBJ1-1|-|TRBV10-2|-
TGCGCCAGCAGTGAGTCGAGAGTGGGGTTGAGGGGTAACACTGAAGCTTTCTTT
CASSESRVGLRGNTEAFF
>TRBJ1-6|-|TRBV5-5|once
TGTGCCAGCAGCCCGACGGTGGCGGGAAATTCACCCCTCCACTTT
CASSPTVAGNSPLHF
>TRBJ1-4|TRBD1|TRBV19|few
TGTGCCAGTAGTATTGGGACAGGGCCCGAAAAACTGTTTTTT
CASSIGTGPEKLFF
>TRBJ2-2|-|TRBV5-1|-
TGCGCCAGCAGTAGATCCGGTTTTGGGTCCGGGGAGCTGTTTTTT
CASSRSGFGSGELFF
>TRBJ1-2|TRBD1|TRBV10-1|once
TGCGCCAGCTTGGACAGGGGTGGTGGGGGGTATGGCTACACCTTC
CASLDRGGGGYGYTF
>TRBJ2-3|TRBD2|TRBV27|-
TGTGCCAGCAGTTCGGATAGCGGGGTTAGCACAGATACGCAGTATTTT
CASSSDSGVSTDTQYF
>TRBJ2-7|-|TRBV21-1|few
TGTGCCAGCAGCAAAGTCTCGGCAGGGGAATCCTACGAGCAGTACTTC
CASSKVSAGESYEQYF
>TRBJ1-2|-|TRBV25-1|-
TGTGCCAGCAGTGAACAGGGTAGGAGAGATGGCTACACCTTC
CASSEQGRRDGYTF
>TRBJ1-1|-|TRBV25-1|-
TGTGCCAGCAGTGAAGTTATTAGGGGTCACACTGAAGCTTTCTTT
CASSEVIRGHTEAFF
>TRBJ1-2|TRBD1|TRBV5-6|-
TGTGCCAGCAGCTTGTTCACAGGGGCCATCTATGGCTACACCTTC
CASSLFTGAIYGYTF
>TRBJ2-3|-|TRBV6-5|-
TGTGCCAGCAGCCTCCCGGGCACAGATACGCAGTATTTT
CASSLPGTDTQYF
>TRBJ2-7|-|TRBV5-4|-
TGTGCCAGCAGCTTGGGTCTGGATGCCTACGAGCAGTACTTC
CASSLGLDAYEQYF
>TRBJ2-7|-|TRBV28|-
TGTGCCAGCGGGTTATACGAGCAGTACTTC
CASGLYEQYF
>TRBJ1-2|-|TRBV2|-
TGTGCCAGCAGTGAAACGGGTTCTCCGGGGGATGGCTACACCTTC
CASSETGSPGDGYTF
>TRBJ1-2|-|TRBV11-3|-
TGTGCCAGCAGCTTGAAGGGAGGTGGCACCTTC
CASSLKGGGTF
>TRBJ2-1|TRBD2|TRBV18|-
TGTGCCAGCTCACCGGGTAGCGGGAGCTCCTACAATGAGCAGTTCTTC
CASSPGSGSSYNEQFF
>TRBJ2-5|-|TRBV6-1|-
TGTGCCAGCAGTAAAGGGACCACGTGGTTAGAGACCCAGTACTTC
CASSKGTTWLETQYF
>TRBJ2-1|TRBD2|TRBV28|-
TGTGCCAGCAGTTCCGGGACTAGGACCTACAATGAGCAGTTCTTC
CASSSGTRTYNEQFF
>TRBJ1-1|-|TRBV29-1|-
TGCAGCGTTGAGGGTCCGGCCAGGGTGAGCACTGAAGCTTTCTTT
CSVEGPARVSTEAFF
>TRBJ1-1|-|TRBV11-3|once
TGTGCCAGCAGCTTAGATCCCCCAAGGGGCAAGACTGAAGCTTTCTTT
CASSLDPPRGKTEAFF
>TRBJ1-2|-|TRBV2|-
TGTGCCAGCACCCTCACGGACGGGAACTATGGCTACACCTTC
CASTLTDGNYGYTF
>TRBJ2-7|TRBD1|TRBV6-5|-
TGTGCCAGCGGAGCGAACAGGGGTAGCTCCTACGAGCAGTACTTC
CASGANRGSSYEQYF
>TRBJ1-5|TRBD1|TRBV19|-
TGTGCCAGTAGTATATTTCAGGGGGGCAATCAGCCCCAGCATTTT
CASSIFQGGNQPQHF
>TRBJ2-1|-|TRBV10-3|once
TGTGCCATCAGTGGAGGCGGGACTTCCTACAATGAGCAGTTCTTC
CAISGGGTSYNEQFF
>TRBJ1-6|-|TRBV11-3|-
TGTGCCAGCAGCCGGTATAATTCACCCCTCCACTTT
CASSRYNSPLHF
>TRBJ2-7|-|TRBV7-9|few
TGTGCCAGCCGCCTGGACAGAGCCTCCTACGAGCAGTACTTC
CASRLDRASYEQYF
>TRBJ2-1|TRBD2|TRBV7-2|few
TGTGCCAGCAGCTTAGCTGGCGGGAGAGTAATCTATGAGCAGTTCTTC
CASSLAGGRVIYEQFF
>TRBJ1-6|-|TRBV7-9|-
TGTGCCAGCACCAACCTGGGGAGTCATAATTCACCCCTCCACTTT
CASTNLGSHNSPLHF
>TRBJ2-1|TRBD2|TRBV7-2|-
TGTGCCAGCAGCTCAGATAGCGGGAGTTACAATGAGCAGTTCTTC
CASSSDSGSYNEQFF
>TRBJ1-4|-|TRBV30|-
TGTGCGGAGGAAGGAAGGAATGAAAAACTGTTTTTT
CAEEGRNEKLFF
>TRBJ2-7|-|TRBV6-5|-
TGTGCCAGCAGCCTTGCACGGGTGAACTACGAGCAGTACTTC
CASSLARVNYEQYF
>TRBJ2-3|TRBD2|TRBV5-6|-
TGTGCCAGCAGCTTGAGGTTGTCGACTAGCGGTGGTGATACGCAGTATTTT
CASSLRLSTSGGDTQYF
>TRBJ1-6|TRBD1|TRBV6-5|-
TGTGCCAGCAGTTACTCACGGACAGGGTATAATTCACCCCTCCACTTT
CASSYSRTGYNSPLHF
>TRBJ2-1|-|TRBV7-2|few
TGTGCCAGCAGCTTAGTGGCGAAAGGACGAAATGAGCAGTTCTTC
CASSLVAKGRNEQFF
>TRBJ1-3|TRBD1|TRBV27|-
TGTGCCAGCAGAACAGGGGGCTCTGGAAACACCATATATTTT
CASRTGGSGNTIYF
>TRBJ2-1|-|TRBV4-2|-
TGTGCCAGCAGCCAAGAAGCGGGCGAGTACAATGAGCAGTTCTTC
CASSQEAGEYNEQFF
>TRBJ2-7|TRBD1|TRBV7-9|-
TGTGCCAGCAGCTCGGAGGGGACAGGGAAGCTTCGATCCTACGAGCAGTACTTC
CASSSEGTGKLRSYEQYF
>TRBJ1-4|TRBD1|TRBV6-6|-
TGTGCCAGCAGTTACACCGGACAGGGTTCTAATGAAAAACTGTTTTTT
CASSYTGQGSNEKLFF
>TRBJ1-4|-|TRBV12-2|few
TGTGCAAGTCGCTTAGGAGGTCGACAGGGACAGGGAACCGAAAAACTGTTTTTT
CASRLGGRQGQGTEKLFF
>TRBJ1-5|-|TRBV7-2|once
TGTGCCAGCAGCCCCGACAGGCCAAATCAGCCCCAGCATTTT
CASSPDRPNQPQHF
>TRBJ2-3|-|TRBV19|-
TGTGCCAGTAGTATGGTCCACTATAGCACAGATACGCAGTATTTT
CASSMVHYSTDTQYF
>TRBJ2-7|-|TRBV29-1|-
TGCAGCGTATCCCCGCTGGGTTCCTACGAGCAGTACTTC
CSVSPLGSYEQYF
>TRBJ2-6|-|TRBV6-1|-
TGTGCCAGCAGTAAACAGGGCTCTGGGGCCAACGTCCTGACTTTC
CASSKQGSGANVLTF
>TRBJ2-6|-|TRBV28|-
TGTGCCAGCAGGACAGGTGGGGCCAACGTCCTGACTTTC
CASRTGGANVLTF
>TRBJ1-5|-|TRBV10-3|-
TGTGCCATCAGCCGAACAAATCAGGGAAATCAGCCCCAGCATTTT
CAISRTNQGNQPQHF
>TRBJ2-5|-|TRBV18|-
TGTGCCAGCTCACCTAAAGAGACCCAGTACTTC
CASSPKETQYF